The clone carrying this TCR beta chain was seen a few times. As yet, its antigen is unknown. CDR3 length: 14 residues. Germline-derived CDR1 and CDR2 are MGHRA and YSYEKL. V was pared by 4 bases and J by 7 bases, with 5 bases of the junction left unmatched. The sample originates from a study of blood T cells in healthy people across ages. The study's findings and limits: Per million T cells, TCR beta diversity dropped about linearly as age rose.

The use of a sample-barcoded 5' primer and a J-beta primer mix characterized a second PCR of roughly 6 to 11 cycles. Each TCR beta cDNA got a 12-nucleotide random molecular identifier. MiXCR was run by TCRdb on the 5' RACE reads, yielding one entry per CDR3 protein. Of 750,000 to 950,000 distinct CDR3 sequences listed, almost 30% are singletons. In addition, the sample was reused for a study of T cells of mothers and their children. According to that study: A few healthy Caucasian mothers and their six children were the donors. Thymic selection, a shaping force on TCR recombination output, acts similarly in related and unrelated pairs.

The TCR was taken from a woman between 40 and 50 years old in good health. The sample comprised blood. The V call is TRBV4-1, the J call TRBJ1-4, with TRBD1 matching over 8 bases. CDR3 region: CASSLGQGIEKLFF. CDR3 in DNA: TGCGCCAGCAGCCTCGGACAGGGAATTGAAAAACTGTTTTTT.